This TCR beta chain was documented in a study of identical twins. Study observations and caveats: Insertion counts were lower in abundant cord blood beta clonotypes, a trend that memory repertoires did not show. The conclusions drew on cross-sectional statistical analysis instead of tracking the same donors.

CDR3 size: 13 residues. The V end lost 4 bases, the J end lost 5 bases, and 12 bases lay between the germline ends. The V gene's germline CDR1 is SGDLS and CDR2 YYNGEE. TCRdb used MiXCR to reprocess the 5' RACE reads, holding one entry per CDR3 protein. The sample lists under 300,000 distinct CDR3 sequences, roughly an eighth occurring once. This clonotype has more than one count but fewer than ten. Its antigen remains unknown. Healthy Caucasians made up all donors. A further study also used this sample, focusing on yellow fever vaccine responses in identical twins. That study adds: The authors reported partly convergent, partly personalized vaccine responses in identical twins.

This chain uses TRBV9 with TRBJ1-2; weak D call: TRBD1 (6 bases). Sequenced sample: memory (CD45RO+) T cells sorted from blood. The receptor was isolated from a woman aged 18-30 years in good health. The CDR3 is CASSSRTAYGYTF. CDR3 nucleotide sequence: TGTGCCAGCAGCTCCCGGACAGCTTATGGCTACACCTTC.